The T cell receptor (beta chain) under discussion was sequenced for a study of cytomegalovirus exposure and HLA in healthy donors. 60 Vbeta and 13 Jbeta primers were used in PCR. The data were produced by immunoSEQ multiplex PCR, yet TCRdb's version contains in-frame clones alone and is incomplete. The top ten clones hold approximately 20% of a sample with some 50,000 clones, roughly 70% of them seen once. CDR1 and CDR2 (germline): SGHRS, YFSETQ. The CDR3 has 13 residues. The junction had 2 bases not matched to a gene; V was cut back by 4 bases and J by 3 bases. Material for sequencing was PBMCs. The sequence was collected from a woman aged 45-59 years in good health and CMV-seropositive. This chain joins TRBV5-1 and TRBJ1-1; 8 positions match TRBD1. This chain's CDR3 is CASSTDRDTEAFF. CDR3 nucleotide sequence: TGCGCCAGCAGCACGGACAGGGACACTGAAGCTTTCTTT.